What follows is one TCR beta chain and its context. Its antigen is undetermined. Germline-derived CDR1 and CDR2 are SGHNT and YYREEE (reference sequence). V lost 2 bases and J 5 bases, leaving 8 bases between the germline ends. CDR3 length equals 14 residues. The sample originates from a study of identical twins. Using its own MiXCR run on the 5' RACE reads, TCRdb lists one record per CDR3 protein. Among 1.5 million to 2 million distinct CDR3 sequences listed, about 30% were seen once. Study-wide findings and caveats: Out-of-frame alpha sequences shared by twins were enriched for low generation probability.

Sequencing was done on a sample of cord blood. The V gene is TRBV5-4, the J gene TRBJ1-6, with D unresolved. The clonotype comes from a newborn girl in good health. CDR3 in amino acids: CASSFGQDNSPLHF. For the CDR3, the DNA is TGTGCCAGCAGCTTCGGTCAGGATAATTCACCCCTCCACTTT.